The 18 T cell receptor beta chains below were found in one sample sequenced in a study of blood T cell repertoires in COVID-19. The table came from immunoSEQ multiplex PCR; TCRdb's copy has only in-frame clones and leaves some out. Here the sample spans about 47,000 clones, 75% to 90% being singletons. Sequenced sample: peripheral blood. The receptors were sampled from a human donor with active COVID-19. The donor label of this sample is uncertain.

DNA of the CDR3: TGTGCTAGCCAGCCTTCGGGCGGGCAGCCCCAGCATTTT. Protein sequence: CASQPSGGQPQHF. The V and J genes are TRBV12-5 and TRBJ1-5; no clear D gene. Germline V gene sequence: CDR1 LGHNT, CDR2 FRNRAP. CDR3 size: 13 residues. V lost 9 bases to trimming and J lost 7 bases, with 16 bases between them.

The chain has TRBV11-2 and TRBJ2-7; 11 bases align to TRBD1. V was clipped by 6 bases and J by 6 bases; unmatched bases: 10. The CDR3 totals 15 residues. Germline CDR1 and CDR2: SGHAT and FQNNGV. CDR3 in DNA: TGTGCCAGCAGTAAAGGGACAGGGGGAATCAGCGAGCAGTACTTC. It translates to CASSKGTGGISEQYF.

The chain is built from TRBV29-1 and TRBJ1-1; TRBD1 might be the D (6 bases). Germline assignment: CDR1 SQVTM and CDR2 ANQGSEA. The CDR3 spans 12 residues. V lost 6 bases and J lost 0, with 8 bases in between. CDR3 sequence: CSVGTLNTEAFF. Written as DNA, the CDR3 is TGCAGCGTGGGGACACTGAACACTGAAGCTTTCTTT.

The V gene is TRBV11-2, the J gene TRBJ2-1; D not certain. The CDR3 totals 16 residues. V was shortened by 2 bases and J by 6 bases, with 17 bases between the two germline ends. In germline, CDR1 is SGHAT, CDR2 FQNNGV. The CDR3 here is CASSLSRGLIRNEQFF. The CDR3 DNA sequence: TGTGCCAGCAGCTTAAGCCGCGGCCTAATCCGCAATGAGCAGTTCTTC.

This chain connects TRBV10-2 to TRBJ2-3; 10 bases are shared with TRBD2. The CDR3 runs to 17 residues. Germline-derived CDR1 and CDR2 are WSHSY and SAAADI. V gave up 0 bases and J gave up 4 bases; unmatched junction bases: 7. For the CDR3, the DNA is TGCGCCAGCAGTGAGTCTACTCTAGCGGGAGTTTCAGATACGCAGTATTTT. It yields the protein CASSESTLAGVSDTQYF.

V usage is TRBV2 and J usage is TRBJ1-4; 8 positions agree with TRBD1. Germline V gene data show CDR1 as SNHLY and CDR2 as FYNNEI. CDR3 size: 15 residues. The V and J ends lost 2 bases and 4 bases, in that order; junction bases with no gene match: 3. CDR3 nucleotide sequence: TGTGCCAGCAGTGAACAGGGGGCCGTTAATGAAAAACTGTTTTTT. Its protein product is CASSEQGAVNEKLFF.

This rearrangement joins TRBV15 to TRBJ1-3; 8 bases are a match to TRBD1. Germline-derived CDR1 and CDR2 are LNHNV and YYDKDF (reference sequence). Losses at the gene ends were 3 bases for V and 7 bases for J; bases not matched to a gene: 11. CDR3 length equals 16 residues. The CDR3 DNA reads TGTGCCACCAGCAGTCCCGGGACAGGTTTCGGGAACACCATATATTTT. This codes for CATSSPGTGFGNTIYF.

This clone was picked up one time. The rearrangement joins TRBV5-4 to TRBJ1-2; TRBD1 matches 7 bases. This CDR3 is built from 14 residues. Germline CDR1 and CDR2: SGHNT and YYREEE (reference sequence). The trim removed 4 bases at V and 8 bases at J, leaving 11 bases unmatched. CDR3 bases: TGTGCCAGCAGCCGACTACAGGGGTTGGAGGGCTACACCTTC. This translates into CASSRLQGLEGYTF.

The CDR3 nucleotides are TGTGCCAGCAGCTACCGAACCGGGGAGCAGTTCTTC. It codes for CASSYRTGEQFF. V gene TRBV7-3 combines with J gene TRBJ2-1; D uncertain. The V gene lost 4 bases and the J gene lost 10 bases, with 11 bases spanning the gap. The CDR3 is 12 residues long. Germline V gene lookup returns CDR1 SGHTA and CDR2 FQGTGA.

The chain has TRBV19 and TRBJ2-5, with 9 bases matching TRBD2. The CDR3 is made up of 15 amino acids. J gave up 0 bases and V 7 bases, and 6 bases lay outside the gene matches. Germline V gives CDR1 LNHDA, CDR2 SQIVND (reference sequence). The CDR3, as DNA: TGTGCCAGTAAAGTAAGCGGGGGGTACCAAGAGACCCAGTACTTC. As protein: CASKVSGGYQETQYF.

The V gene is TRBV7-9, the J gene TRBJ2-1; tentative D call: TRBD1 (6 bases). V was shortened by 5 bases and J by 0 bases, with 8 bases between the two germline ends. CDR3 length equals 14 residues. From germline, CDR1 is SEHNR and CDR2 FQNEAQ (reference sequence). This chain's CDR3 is CASSMDSSYNEQFF. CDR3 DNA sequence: TGTGCCAGCAGCATGGACAGCTCCTACAATGAGCAGTTCTTC.

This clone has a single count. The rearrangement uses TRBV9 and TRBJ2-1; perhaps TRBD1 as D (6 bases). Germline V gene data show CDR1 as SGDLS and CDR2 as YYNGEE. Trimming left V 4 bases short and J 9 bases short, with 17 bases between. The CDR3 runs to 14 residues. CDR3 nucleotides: TGTGCCAGCAGCCCCCCCGGGACATCCCCTGAGCAGTTCTTC. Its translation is CASSPPGTSPEQFF.

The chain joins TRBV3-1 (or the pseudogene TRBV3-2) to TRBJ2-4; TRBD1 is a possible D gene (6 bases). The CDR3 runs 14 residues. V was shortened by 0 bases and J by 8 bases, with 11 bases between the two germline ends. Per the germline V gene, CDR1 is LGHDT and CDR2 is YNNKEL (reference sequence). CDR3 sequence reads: CASSQDRGWDIQYF. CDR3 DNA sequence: TGTGCCAGCAGCCAAGACAGGGGTTGGGACATTCAGTACTTC.

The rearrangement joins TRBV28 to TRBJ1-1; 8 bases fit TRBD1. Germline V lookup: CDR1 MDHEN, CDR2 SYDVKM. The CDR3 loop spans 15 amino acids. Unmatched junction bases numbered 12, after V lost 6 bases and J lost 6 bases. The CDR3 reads CASSRHGQGIPEAFF. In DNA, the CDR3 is TGTGCCAGCAGCCGCCATGGACAGGGTATCCCTGAAGCTTTCTTT. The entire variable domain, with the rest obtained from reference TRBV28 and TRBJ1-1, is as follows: DVKVTQSSRYLVKRTGEKVFLECVQDMDHENMFWYRQDPGLGLRLIYFSYDVKMKEKGDIPEGYSVSREKKERFSLILESASTNQTSMYLCASSRHGQGIPEAFFGQGTRLTVV.

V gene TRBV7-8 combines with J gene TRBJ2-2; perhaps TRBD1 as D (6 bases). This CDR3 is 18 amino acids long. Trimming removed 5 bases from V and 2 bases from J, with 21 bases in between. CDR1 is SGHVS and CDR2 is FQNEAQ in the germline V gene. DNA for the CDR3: TGTGCCAGCAGCCGATCATCAACCGGGACATACAACACCGGGGAGCTGTTTTTT. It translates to CASSRSSTGTYNTGELFF.

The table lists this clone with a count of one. In DNA form, the CDR3 reads TGTGCCAGCAGCCGGAGCGGGGGGGCCGGTGGAGAGACCCAGTACTTC. Its translation: CASSRSGGAGGETQYF. The chain carries TRBV7-9 and TRBJ2-5; 10 positions match TRBD2. With V trimmed by 5 bases and J by 4 bases, 10 bases remained unmatched. The CDR3 consists of 16 residues. The V gene's germline CDR1 is SEHNR and CDR2 FQNEAQ (reference sequence).

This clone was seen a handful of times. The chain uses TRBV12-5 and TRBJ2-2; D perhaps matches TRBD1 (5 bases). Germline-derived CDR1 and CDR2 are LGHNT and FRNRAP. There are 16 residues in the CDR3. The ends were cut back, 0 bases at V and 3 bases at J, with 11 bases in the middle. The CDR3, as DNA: TGTGCTAGTGGTTTGGTTTCGACAGCCGACACCGGGGAGCTGTTTTTT. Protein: CASGLVSTADTGELFF.

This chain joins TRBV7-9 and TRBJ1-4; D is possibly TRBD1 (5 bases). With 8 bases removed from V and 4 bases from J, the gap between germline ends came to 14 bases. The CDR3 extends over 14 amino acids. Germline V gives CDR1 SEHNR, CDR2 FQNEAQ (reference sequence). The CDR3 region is CASGPGTNNEKLFF. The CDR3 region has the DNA TGTGCCAGCGGCCCAGGGACTAATAATGAAAAACTGTTTTTT.